Following are 9 T cell receptor beta chains from one sample sequenced in a study of shared clonotypes between healthy human individuals. Using immunoSEQ multiplex PCR, the repertoire was profiled, and TCRdb retains in-frame clones only, with some absent. The table has around 600,000 clones, roughly 98% seen once. CD45RO-negative cells were positively selected for CCR7, leaving out terminally differentiated effector memory CD45RA+ cells. The sample taken for sequencing was naive CD8+ T cells sorted from blood. These receptors all stem from a man between 25 and 39 years old in good health.

The genes are TRBV7-9 and TRBJ1-2, with a tentative D call TRBD1 (5 bases). This CDR3 contains 15 residues. Germline V lookup: CDR1 SEHNR, CDR2 FQNEAQ (reference sequence). V was shortened by 5 bases and J by 0 bases, with 13 bases between the two germline ends. CDR3: CASSPKTGANYGYTF. The CDR3 DNA is TGTGCCAGCAGCCCTAAGACGGGGGCTAACTATGGCTACACCTTC.

The CDR3 here is CASSLRLAGGTEYNEQFF. As DNA, the CDR3 is TGTGCCAGCAGCTTAAGGCTAGCGGGAGGTACGGAATACAATGAGCAGTTCTTC. The chain employs TRBV7-8 and TRBJ2-1, with 11 positions matching TRBD2. Germline lookup yields CDR1 SGHVS and CDR2 FQNEAQ. J was trimmed by 4 bases and V by 2 bases; bases with no gene match: 10. The CDR3 spans 18 residues.

The chain recombines TRBV2 with TRBJ2-5; 8 bases fit TRBD2. J gave up 2 bases and V 0 bases, and 5 bases lay outside the gene matches. Per germline, CDR1 SNHLY and CDR2 FYNNEI. The CDR3 covers 16 residues. CDR3 protein: CASSEAGGLVQETQYF. The CDR3 nucleotides read TGTGCCAGCAGTGAAGCGGGGGGACTAGTACAAGAGACCCAGTACTTC.

The chain employs TRBV11-2 and TRBJ2-1; a possible D gene is TRBD2 (6 bases). The CDR3 length is 14 residues. V lost 5 bases and J 8 bases, leaving 16 bases between the germline ends. Germline values: CDR1 SGHAT, CDR2 FQNNGV. This chain's CDR3 is CASSRDFINYEQFF. In nucleotides, the CDR3 is TGTGCCAGCAGCCGGGACTTTATAAACTATGAGCAGTTCTTC.

The V call is TRBV19, the J call TRBJ1-1, with D hard to call. V lost 4 bases, J lost 0 bases, and 6 bases lay in between. Germline CDR1 reads LNHDA; CDR2 reads SQIVND (reference sequence). There are 13 residues in the CDR3. The DNA for the CDR3 is TGTGCCAGTAGTAGGGCTTTGAACACTGAAGCTTTCTTT. This gives the protein CASSRALNTEAFF.

V is TRBV7-8 and J is TRBJ2-2; 10 bases agree with TRBD1. CDR1 and CDR2 (germline): SGHVS, FQNEAQ. Trimming took 5 bases from V and 0 from J; bases not matched to a gene: 6. CDR3 length: 17 residues. The DNA for the CDR3 is TGTGCCAGCAGCCTTAAGACAGGGGGCGCGAACACCGGGGAGCTGTTTTTT. This codes for CASSLKTGGANTGELFF.

This rearrangement joins TRBV25-1 to TRBJ1-2; D might be TRBD1 (5 bases). The CDR3 has 15 residues. Trimming took off 4 bases at V and 5 bases at J, with 17 bases between the two ends. CDR1 MGHDK and CDR2 SYGVNS come from the germline V gene. The CDR3 DNA sequence: TGTGCCAGCAGTGGCACGTCCGGGACCTTTTATGGCTACACCTTC. It encodes CASSGTSGTFYGYTF.

J is TRBJ2-7 and V is TRBV30; D is unresolved. V lost 3 bases and J lost 2, with 8 bases in between. This CDR3 has 12 residues. Germline V gives CDR1 GTSNPN, CDR2 SVGIG (reference sequence). The CDR3 nucleotides read TGTGCCTGGAGCTCCCGGGCCTACGAGCAGTACTTC. Protein: CAWSSRAYEQYF.

DNA of the CDR3: TGTGCCAGCAGCTTAGGGGGCCGGACAGGGACGAACACTGAAGCTTTCTTT. This sequence encodes CASSLGGRTGTNTEAFF. The genes are TRBV7-9 and TRBJ1-1, with TRBD1 identical over 8 bases. Germline V gives CDR1 SEHNR, CDR2 FQNEAQ (reference sequence). The ends lost 1 base at V and 1 base at J; junction bases unmatched: 8. The CDR3 loop spans 17 amino acids. The full variable domain, with the rest looked up from reference TRBV7-9 and TRBJ1-1, is DTGVSQNPRHKITKRGQNVTFRCDPISEHNRLYWYRQTLGQGPEFLTYFQNEAQLEKSRLLSDRFSAERPKGSFSTLEIQRTEQGDSAMYLCASSLGGRTGTNTEAFFGQGTRLTVV.